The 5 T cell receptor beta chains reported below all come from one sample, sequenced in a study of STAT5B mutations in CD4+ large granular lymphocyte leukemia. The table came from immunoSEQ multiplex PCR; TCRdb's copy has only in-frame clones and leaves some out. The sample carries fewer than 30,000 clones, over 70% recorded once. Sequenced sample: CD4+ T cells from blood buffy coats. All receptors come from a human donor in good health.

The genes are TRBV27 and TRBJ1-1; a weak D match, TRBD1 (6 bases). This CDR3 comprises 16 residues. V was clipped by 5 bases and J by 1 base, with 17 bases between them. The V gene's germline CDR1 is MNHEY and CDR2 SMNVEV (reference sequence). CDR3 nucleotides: TGTGCCAGCAGTCCCTCCGGACAGCTGGCGAACACTGAAGCTTTCTTT. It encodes CASSPSGQLANTEAFF.

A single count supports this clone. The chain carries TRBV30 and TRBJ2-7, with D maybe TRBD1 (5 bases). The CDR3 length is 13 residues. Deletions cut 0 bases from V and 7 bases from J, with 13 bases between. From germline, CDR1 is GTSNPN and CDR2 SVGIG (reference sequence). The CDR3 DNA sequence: TGTGCCTGGAGTGTATCACAGGATGGGGAGCAGTACGTC. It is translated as CAWSVSQDGEQYV.

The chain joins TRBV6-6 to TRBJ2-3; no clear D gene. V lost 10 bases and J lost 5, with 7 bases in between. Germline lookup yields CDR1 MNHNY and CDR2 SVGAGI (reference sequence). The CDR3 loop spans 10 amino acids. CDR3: CANLLDTQYF. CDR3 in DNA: TGTGCCAACCTCCTAGATACGCAGTATTTT.

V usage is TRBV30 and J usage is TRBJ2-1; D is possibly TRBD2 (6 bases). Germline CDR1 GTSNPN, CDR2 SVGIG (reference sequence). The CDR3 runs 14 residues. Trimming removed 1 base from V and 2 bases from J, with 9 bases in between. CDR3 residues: CAWSAGGTYNEQFF. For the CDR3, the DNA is TGTGCCTGGAGTGCGGGCGGGACCTACAATGAGCAGTTCTTC.

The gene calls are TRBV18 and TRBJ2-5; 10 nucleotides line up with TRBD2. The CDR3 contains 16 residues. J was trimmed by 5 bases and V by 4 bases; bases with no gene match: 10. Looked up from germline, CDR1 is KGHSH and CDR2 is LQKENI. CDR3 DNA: TGTGCCAGCTCACTCCTCCCTAGCGGGAGAACCGAGACCCAGTACTTC. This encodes CASSLLPSGRTETQYF.